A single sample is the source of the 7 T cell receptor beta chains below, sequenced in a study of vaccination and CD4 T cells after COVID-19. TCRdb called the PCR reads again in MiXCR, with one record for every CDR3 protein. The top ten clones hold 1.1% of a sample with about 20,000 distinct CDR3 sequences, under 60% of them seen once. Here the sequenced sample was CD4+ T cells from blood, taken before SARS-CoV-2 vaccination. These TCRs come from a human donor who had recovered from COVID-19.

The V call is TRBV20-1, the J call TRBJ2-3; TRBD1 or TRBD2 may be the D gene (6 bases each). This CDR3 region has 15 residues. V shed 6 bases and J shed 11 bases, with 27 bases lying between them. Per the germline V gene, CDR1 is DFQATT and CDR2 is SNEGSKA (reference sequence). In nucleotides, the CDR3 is TGCAGTGCCCCTCCCCCGGGGGCAAAGAGATTAAGGCAGTATTTT. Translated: CSAPPPGAKRLRQYF.

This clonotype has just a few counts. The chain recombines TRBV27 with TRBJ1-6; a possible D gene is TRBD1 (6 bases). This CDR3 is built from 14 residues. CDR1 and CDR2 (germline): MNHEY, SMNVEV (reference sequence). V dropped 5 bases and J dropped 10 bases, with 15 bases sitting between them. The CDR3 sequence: CASSPRGPRSPLHF. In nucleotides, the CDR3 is TGTGCCAGCAGTCCCCGGGGGCCCCGATCACCCCTCCACTTT.

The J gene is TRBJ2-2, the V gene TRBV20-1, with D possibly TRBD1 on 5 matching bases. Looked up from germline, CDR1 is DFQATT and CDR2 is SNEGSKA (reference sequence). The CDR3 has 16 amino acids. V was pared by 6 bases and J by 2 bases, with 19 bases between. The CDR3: CSALGVHERNTGELFF. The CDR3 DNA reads TGCAGTGCGCTAGGGGTCCACGAGAGAAACACCGGGGAGCTGTTTTTT.

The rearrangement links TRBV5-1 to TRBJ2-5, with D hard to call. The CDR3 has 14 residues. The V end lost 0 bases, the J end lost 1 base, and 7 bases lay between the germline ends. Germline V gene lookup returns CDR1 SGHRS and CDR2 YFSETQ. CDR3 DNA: TGCGCCAGCAGCTTGGGGGCAGGCCAAGAGACCCAGTACTTC. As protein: CASSLGAGQETQYF.

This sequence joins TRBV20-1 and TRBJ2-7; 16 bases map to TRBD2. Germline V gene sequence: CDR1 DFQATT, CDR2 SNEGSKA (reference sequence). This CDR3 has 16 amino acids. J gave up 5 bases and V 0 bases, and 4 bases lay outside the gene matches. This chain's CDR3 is CSAREGTSGRANEQYF. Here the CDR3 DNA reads TGCAGTGCTAGAGAGGGGACTAGCGGGAGGGCCAACGAGCAGTACTTC.

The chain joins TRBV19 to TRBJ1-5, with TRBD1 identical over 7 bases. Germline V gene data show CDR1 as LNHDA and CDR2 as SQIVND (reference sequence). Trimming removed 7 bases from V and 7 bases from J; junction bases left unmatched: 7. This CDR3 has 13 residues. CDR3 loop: CASTSDRTQPQHF. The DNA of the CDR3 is TGTGCCAGTACCTCGGACAGGACCCAGCCCCAGCATTTT. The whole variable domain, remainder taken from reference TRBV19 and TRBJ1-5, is DGGITQSPKYLFRKEGQNVTLSCEQNLNHDAMYWYRQDPGQGLRLIYYSQIVNDFQKGDIAEGYSVSREKKESFPLTVTSAQKNPTAFYLCASTSDRTQPQHFGDGTRLSIL.

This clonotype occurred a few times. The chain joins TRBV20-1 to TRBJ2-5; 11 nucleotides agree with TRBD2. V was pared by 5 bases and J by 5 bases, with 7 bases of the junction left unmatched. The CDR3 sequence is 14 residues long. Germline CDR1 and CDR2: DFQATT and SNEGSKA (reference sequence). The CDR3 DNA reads TGCAGTGCTGTCGTTTCTAGCGGGAGGGAGACCCAGTACTTC. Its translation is CSAVVSSGRETQYF.